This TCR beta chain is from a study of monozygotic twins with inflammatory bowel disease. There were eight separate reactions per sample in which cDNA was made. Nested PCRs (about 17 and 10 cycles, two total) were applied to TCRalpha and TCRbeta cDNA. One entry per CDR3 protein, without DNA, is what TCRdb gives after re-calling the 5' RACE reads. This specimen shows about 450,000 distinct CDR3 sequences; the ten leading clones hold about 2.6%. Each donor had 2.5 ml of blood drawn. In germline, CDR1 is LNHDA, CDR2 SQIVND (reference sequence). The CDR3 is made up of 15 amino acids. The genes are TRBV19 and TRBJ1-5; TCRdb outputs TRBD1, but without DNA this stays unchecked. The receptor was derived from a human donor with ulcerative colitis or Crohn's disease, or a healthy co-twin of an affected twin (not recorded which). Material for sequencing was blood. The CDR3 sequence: CASSSSMDKYQPQHF.